The source of this T cell receptor (beta chain) is a study of beta chain features in type 1 diabetes. Expressed TCRB transcripts got sequenced, as all isolated RNA was reverse transcribed. Measured with immunoSEQ multiplex PCR; TCRdb has only the in-frame clones, and not every one. The sample has 430,000 or so clones, more than 9.5% seen once. Germline V gene sequence: CDR1 SEHNR, CDR2 FQNEAQ (reference sequence). This CDR3 is built from 14 residues. This clone has more than one count but fewer than ten. Each of the CD4+ naive, central memory, regulatory and stem cell-like memory populations was sorted via CD45RO/CCR7/CD25/CD127/CD95/CD27.

This chain joins TRBV7-9 and TRBJ1-2; 8 positions match TRBD1. Sample: naive CD4+ T cells from blood. The sequence came from a woman aged 18-30 years in good health. The CDR3 nucleotides are TGTGCAAGTCCCCCGGACAGGGAGGACTATGGCTACACCTTC. Amino acids: CASPPDREDYGYTF.